This is a list of T cell receptor beta chains from one sample in a study of naive and memory T cell subsets. TCRdb re-called the UMI-ligation and nested PCR reads with MiXCR, one entry per CDR3 protein. Seen here are more than 120,000 distinct CDR3 sequences, approximately 18% observed once, and the top ten hold about 0.57%. The sequencing input was naive CD8+ T cells from blood. The receptor source for this set is a human donor in good health. Each CDR3 is given with its conserved first and last residue. D genes are given only for firm matches. Only part of the rows carry a size: once, few, many, or a class if the clone is expanded.

J | size | V | D | CDR3 | DNA
TRBJ2-1 | few | TRBV29-1 | TRBD2 | CSVALAGGENEQFF | TGCAGCGTTGCCCTAGCGGGAGGGGAGAATGAGCAGTTCTTC
TRBJ2-1 | few | TRBV14 | - | CASSLGLGYADYNEQFF | TGTGCCAGCAGCCTAGGGTTGGGTTACGCGGACTACAATGAGCAGTTCTTC
TRBJ2-5 | - | TRBV9 | - | CASSSGQQQETQYF | TGTGCCAGCAGCTCCGGACAGCAGCAAGAGACCCAGTACTTC
TRBJ2-3 | few | TRBV7-9 | - | CASSPPVTDTQYF | TGTGCCAGCAGCCCCCCAGTCACAGATACGCAGTATTTT
TRBJ2-7 | few | TRBV4-1 | TRBD2 | CASSQRLAGVFEQYF | TGCGCCAGCAGCCAAAGGTTAGCGGGAGTCTTCGAGCAGTACTTC
TRBJ2-7 | few | TRBV7-6 | - | CASSLEQGPYEQYF | TGTGCCAGCAGCTTAGAACAGGGCCCCTACGAGCAGTACTTC
TRBJ2-2 | few | TRBV12-3/TRBV12-4 | - | CASSFPYTGELFF | TGTGCCAGCAGTTTTCCGTACACCGGGGAGCTGTTTTTT
TRBJ2-7 | - | TRBV12-3/TRBV12-4 | TRBD2 | CASSPTGTRYYEQYF | TGTGCCAGCAGTCCAACCGGGACTAGATATTACGAGCAGTACTTC
TRBJ2-3 | - | TRBV27 | TRBD2 | CASTTTSGIAPDTQYF | TGTGCCAGCACCACGACTAGCGGGATAGCCCCAGATACGCAGTATTTT
TRBJ2-5 | - | TRBV28 | - | CASAVDETQYF | TGTGCCAGCGCGGTAGATGAGACCCAGTACTTC
TRBJ2-1 | few | TRBV19 | TRBD2 | CASSIVAGVNEQFF | TGTGCCAGTAGTATCGTAGCGGGAGTTAATGAGCAGTTCTTC
TRBJ2-5 | few | TRBV20-1 | TRBD2 | CSARELTSGRLETQYF | TGCAGTGCTAGAGAACTCACTAGCGGGAGGCTAGAGACCCAGTACTTC
TRBJ2-7 | - | TRBV7-9 | TRBD1 | CASSPPDRPYEQYF | TGTGCCAGCAGCCCCCCGGACAGGCCGTACGAGCAGTACTTC
TRBJ1-5 | - | TRBV5-6 | - | CASSLYLSNQPQHF | TGTGCCAGCAGCTTGTACCTTAGCAATCAGCCCCAGCATTTT
TRBJ2-2 | few | TRBV27 | TRBD2 | CASSLHPGLAGTGELFF | TGTGCCAGCAGTCTCCATCCCGGACTAGCGGGGACCGGGGAGCTGTTTTTT
TRBJ1-4 | - | TRBV28 | - | CASRDTTTNEKLFF | TGTGCCAGCAGGGACACTACAACTAATGAAAAACTGTTTTTT
TRBJ1-1 | - | TRBV28 | - | CASSLVGGTEAFF | TGTGCCAGCAGTTTAGTGGGGGGGACTGAAGCTTTCTTT
TRBJ2-2 | - | TRBV29-1 | - | CSVVEGDTGELFF | TGCAGCGTTGTAGAGGGGGACACCGGGGAGCTGTTTTTT
TRBJ2-7 | few | TRBV6-5 | - | CASSPVPVGEQYF | TGTGCCAGCAGTCCTGTACCGGTCGGAGAGCAGTACTTC
TRBJ2-2 | few | TRBV5-1 | TRBD1 | CASGGTGRTGELFF | TGCGCCAGCGGGGGGACAGGGCGCACCGGGGAGCTGTTTTTT
TRBJ2-3 | few | TRBV3-1 | - | CASSQGLFPASTDTQYF | TGTGCCAGCAGCCAAGGCCTCTTCCCCGCTAGCACAGATACGCAGTATTTT
TRBJ2-7 | - | TRBV28 | - | CASSPTRVFTSYEQYF | TGTGCCAGCAGCCCCACGCGGGTCTTCACCTCCTACGAGCAGTACTTC
TRBJ2-2 | once | TRBV7-9 | - | CASSEGSGELFF | TGTGCCAGCAGCGAGGGAAGCGGGGAGCTGTTTTTT
TRBJ2-2 | few | TRBV7-9 | - | CASSSSVTGELFF | TGTGCCAGCAGCTCTAGTGTCACCGGGGAGCTGTTTTTT
TRBJ2-5 | - | TRBV28 | - | CASSFGGSETQYF | TGTGCCAGCAGTTTTGGGGGGTCGGAGACCCAGTACTTC
TRBJ2-3 | - | TRBV27 | - | CASSFAGAFTDTQYF | TGTGCCAGCAGTTTCGCCGGGGCTTTCACAGATACGCAGTATTTT
TRBJ2-7 | - | TRBV7-9 | TRBD1 | CASSSTIGDRGDYEQYF | TGTGCCAGCAGCTCCACTATAGGGGACAGGGGGGACTACGAGCAGTACTTC
TRBJ2-1 | - | TRBV4-1 | - | CASSQGRAQFF | TGCGCCAGCAGCCAAGGCAGGGCGCAGTTCTTC
TRBJ2-1 | - | TRBV6-2/TRBV6-3 | - | CASSFPGGVNEQFF | TGTGCCAGCAGTTTTCCAGGGGGGGTTAATGAGCAGTTCTTC
TRBJ2-7 | few | TRBV27 | - | CASSYLLGEQYF | TGTGCCAGCAGTTATCTTCTGGGGGAGCAGTACTTC
TRBJ1-5 | once | TRBV6-2/TRBV6-3 | - | CASASSRIGNQPQHF | TGTGCCAGCGCCTCTTCCAGAATTGGCAATCAGCCCCAGCATTTT
TRBJ1-6 | - | TRBV5-8 | - | CASSLVGTPNSPLHF | TGTGCCAGCAGCTTGGTGGGGACCCCTAATTCACCCCTCCACTTT
TRBJ2-7 | - | TRBV24-1 | - | CATSVPPGPEDSYEQYF | TGTGCCACCAGTGTTCCCCCCGGACCCGAGGACTCCTACGAGCAGTACTTC
TRBJ2-1 | few | TRBV20-1 | TRBD2 | CSARGPSGSYNEQFF | TGCAGTGCTAGAGGACCTAGCGGCTCCTACAATGAGCAGTTCTTC
TRBJ2-4 | few | TRBV10-3 | TRBD2 | CAISTGTSGPWGAKNIQYF | TGTGCCATCAGCACCGGGACTAGCGGCCCCTGGGGAGCCAAAAACATTCAGTACTTC
TRBJ2-1 | - | TRBV27 | - | CASSSPNTYQYNEQFF | TGTGCCAGCAGTTCACCCAATACGTACCAGTACAATGAGCAGTTCTTC
TRBJ1-1 | many | TRBV28 | - | CASSPPRENTEAFF | TGTGCCAGCAGTCCACCCCGGGAGAACACTGAAGCTTTCTTT